These 13 T cell receptor beta chains were all obtained from the same sample, sequenced in a study of T cells in Graves' hyperthyroidism and ophthalmopathy. Authors of the study amplified TCR beta CDR3 regions from RNA transcripts. HTBI primers were used for first-round RT-PCR of the TCR CDR3. One entry per CDR3 protein results from TCRdb running MiXCR on the multiplex PCR reads. The sample comprises under 350,000 distinct CDR3 sequences, 21% of which are singletons, and under 55% rests with the top ten. The sample taken for sequencing was blood. Receptor source: a woman between 45 and 60 years old with Graves' hyperthyroidism.

V is TRBV19 and J is TRBJ2-1, with 9 positions matching TRBD2. Unmatched junction bases numbered 0, after V lost 2 bases and J lost 7 bases. CDR3 size: 13 residues. The germline gives CDR1 LNHDA, CDR2 SQIVND (reference sequence). In DNA, the CDR3 is TGTGCCAGTAGTATACTAGCGGGAAATGAGCAGTTCTTC. Its translation: CASSILAGNEQFF.

This clonotype was recorded a few times. CDR3 sequence reads: CASSLGGTTGGETQYF. CDR3 bases: TGTGCCAGCAGCTTAGGTGGTACGACGGGTGGGGAGACCCAGTACTTC. The chain joins TRBV5-6 to TRBJ2-5; D is unclear. Trimming removed 2 bases at V and 5 bases at J, with 19 bases between. From germline, CDR1 is SGHDT and CDR2 YYEEEE. There are 16 residues in the CDR3.

The chain uses TRBV7-3 and TRBJ1-1, with D possibly TRBD1 on 6 matching bases. Germline CDR1 is SGHTA and CDR2 is FQGTGA. The CDR3 is 14 amino acids. With 4 bases removed from V and 14 bases from J, the gap between germline ends came to 23 bases. In DNA, the CDR3 is TGTGCCAGCAGCTCCAACGGGGGCACTGAAGCTTGGTTCTTT. It translates to CASSSNGGTEAWFF.

J is TRBJ2-3 and V is TRBV28; 8 positions agree with TRBD2. Germline assignment: CDR1 MDHEN and CDR2 SYDVKM. V dropped 6 bases and J dropped 3; count of bases not matched to a gene: 14. The CDR3 sequence is 17 residues long. CDR3 DNA: TGTGCCAGCAGCCGACCAACCGGGACTAGTAGGACAGATACGCAGTATTTT. Translation gives CASSRPTGTSRTDTQYF.

This clonotype was counted between two and nine times. This sequence joins TRBV28 and TRBJ1-1; weak D call: TRBD1 (5 bases). V was pared by 6 bases and J by 3 bases, with 11 bases between. CDR3 length equals 13 residues. Per the germline V gene, CDR1 is MDHEN and CDR2 is SYDVKM. As DNA, the CDR3 is TGTGCCAGCAGATCGGGGACGGACACTGAAGCTTTCTTT. It is translated as CASRSGTDTEAFF. Complete variable domain (other parts from reference TRBV28 and TRBJ1-1): DVKVTQSSRYLVKRTGEKVFLECVQDMDHENMFWYRQDPGLGLRLIYFSYDVKMKEKGDIPEGYSVSREKKERFSLILESASTNQTSMYLCASRSGTDTEAFFGQGTRLTVV.

Ten or more counts support this clonotype. The chain carries TRBV20-1 and TRBJ1-1, with D unclear. Germline CDR1 and CDR2: DFQATT and SNEGSKA (reference sequence). This CDR3 contains 13 residues. Trimming took off 5 bases at V and 1 base at J, with 11 bases between the two ends. DNA for the CDR3: TGCAGTGCTGTAGACGGAGGGAACACTGAAGCTTTCTTT. Translating it yields CSAVDGGNTEAFF.

This clonotype was counted at least ten times. This rearrangement joins TRBV12-3 or TRBV12-4 to TRBJ2-2; D remains ambiguous. Trimming stripped 2 bases from V and 3 bases from J, with 7 bases between. This CDR3 has 14 amino acids. This chain's CDR3 is CASSLTQHTGELFF. The CDR3 DNA follows: TGTGCCAGCAGTTTAACCCAGCACACCGGGGAGCTGTTTTTT.

This clonotype was seen at least ten times. The V gene is TRBV2, the J gene TRBJ1-1; D call uncertain. V gave up 7 bases and J gave up 4 bases, with 10 bases separating them. CDR1 is SNHLY, CDR2 FYNNEI, per germline. The length of the CDR3 is 12 residues. The CDR3 coding sequence is TGTGCCAGCACTCAAGCGCGCACTGAAGCTTTCTTT. This translates into CASTQARTEAFF. The whole variable domain, filled in from reference TRBV2 and TRBJ1-1, reads EPEVTQTPSHQVTQMGQEVILRCVPISNHLYFYWYRQILGQKVEFLVSFYNNEISEKSEIFDDQFSVERPDGSNFTLKIRSTKLEDSAMYFCASTQARTEAFFGQGTRLTVV.

Worth noting for this clonotype: A read error may explain this, as a much larger clone is one base away. The V and J genes are TRBV6-2 or TRBV6-3 and TRBJ2-2, with a tentative D call TRBD2 (6 bases). The V and J ends lost 5 bases and 4 bases respectively, with 14 bases between them. Germline V gives CDR1 MNHEY, CDR2 SVGEGT. The CDR3 runs to 15 residues. CDR3 region: CASSEQRAGTGELFF. CDR3 coding DNA: TGTGCCAGCAGTGAGCAGCGGGCGGGCACCGGGGAGCTGTTTTTT.

The chain uses TRBV2 and TRBJ1-3, with unresolved D. The CDR3 consists of 17 residues. Trimming took 8 bases from V and 4 from J, leaving 24 bases between them. CDR1 is SNHLY, CDR2 FYNNEI, per germline. Here the CDR3 reads CASDMKPADDRGNTIYF. The DNA of the CDR3 is TGTGCCAGCGATATGAAACCGGCGGACGACCGAGGAAACACCATATATTTT.

There are many counts of this clonotype. The J gene is TRBJ2-1, the V gene TRBV27; D not resolved. CDR1 MNHEY and CDR2 SMNVEV come from the germline V gene (reference sequence). This CDR3 has 15 amino acids. Trimming stripped 5 bases from V and 3 bases from J, with 14 bases between. CDR3 in DNA: TGTGCCAGCAGTCCGAATCCGGGCTACTACAATGAGCAGTTCTTC. It translates to CASSPNPGYYNEQFF.

The CDR3 DNA is TGTGCCAGCAAGGTGGATACGCAGTATTTT. Protein product: CASKVDTQYF. The gene calls are TRBV6-2 or TRBV6-3 and TRBJ2-3, with D uncertain. This CDR3 region has 10 residues. Trimming shortened V by 7 bases and J by 6 bases, and 5 bases separated the two germline ends. Germline V gene lookup returns CDR1 MNHEY and CDR2 SVGEGT.

This clonotype was counted many times. The chain carries TRBV18 and TRBJ2-3; D gene ambiguous. Trimming pared 0 bases from V and 3 bases from J, leaving 4 bases between. The CDR3 is made up of 13 amino acids. The germline V gene encodes CDR1 KGHSH and CDR2 LQKENI. CDR3 loop: CASSPPGTDTQYF. The CDR3 DNA follows: TGTGCCAGCTCACCACCGGGAACAGATACGCAGTATTTT.